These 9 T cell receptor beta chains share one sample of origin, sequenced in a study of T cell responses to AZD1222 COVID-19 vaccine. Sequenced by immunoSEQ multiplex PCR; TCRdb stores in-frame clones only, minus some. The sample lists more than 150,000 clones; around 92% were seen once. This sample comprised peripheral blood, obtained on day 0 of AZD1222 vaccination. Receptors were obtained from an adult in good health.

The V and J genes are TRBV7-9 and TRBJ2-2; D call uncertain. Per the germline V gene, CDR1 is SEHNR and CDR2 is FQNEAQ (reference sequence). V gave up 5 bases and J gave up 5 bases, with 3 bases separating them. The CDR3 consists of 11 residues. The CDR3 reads CASSTTGELFF. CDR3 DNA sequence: TGTGCCAGCAGCACGACCGGGGAGCTGTTTTTT.

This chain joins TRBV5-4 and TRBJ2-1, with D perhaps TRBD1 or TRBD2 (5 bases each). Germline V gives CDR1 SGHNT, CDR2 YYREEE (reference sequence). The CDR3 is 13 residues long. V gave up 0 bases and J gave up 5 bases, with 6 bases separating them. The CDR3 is CASSLGDDNEQFF. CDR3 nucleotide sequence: TGTGCCAGCAGCTTGGGGGACGACAATGAGCAGTTCTTC.

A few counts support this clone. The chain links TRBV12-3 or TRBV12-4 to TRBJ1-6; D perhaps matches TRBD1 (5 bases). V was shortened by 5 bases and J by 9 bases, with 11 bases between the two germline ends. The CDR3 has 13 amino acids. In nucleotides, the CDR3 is TGTGCCAGCAGTCTTGCGAGGGGTTCACCCCTCCACTTT. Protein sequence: CASSLARGSPLHF.

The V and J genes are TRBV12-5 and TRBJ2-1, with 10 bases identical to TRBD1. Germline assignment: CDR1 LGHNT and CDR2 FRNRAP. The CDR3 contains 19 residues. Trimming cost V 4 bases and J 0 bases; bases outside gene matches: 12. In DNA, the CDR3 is TGTGCTAGTGGTTCCTCCCGGGACAGGGGTCGGGGCTCCTACAATGAGCAGTTCTTC. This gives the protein CASGSSRDRGRGSYNEQFF. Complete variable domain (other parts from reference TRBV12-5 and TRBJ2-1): DARVTQTPRHKVTEMGQEVTMRCQPILGHNTVFWYRQTMMQGLELLAYFRNRAPLDDSGMPKDRFSAEMPDATLATLKIQPSEPRDSAVYFCASGSSRDRGRGSYNEQFFGPGTRLTVL.

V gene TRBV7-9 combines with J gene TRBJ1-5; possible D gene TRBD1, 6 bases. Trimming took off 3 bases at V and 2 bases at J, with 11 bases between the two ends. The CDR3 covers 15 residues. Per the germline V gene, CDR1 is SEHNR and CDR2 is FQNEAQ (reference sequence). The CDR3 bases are TGTGCCAGCAGCTTCGGAGGGGGAGGCAATCAGCCCCAGCATTTT. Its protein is CASSFGGGGNQPQHF.

CDR3 sequence: CASSPGSRSEQYF. The CDR3 nucleotides are TGTGCCAGCAGTCCGGGGAGCAGGTCCGAGCAGTACTTC. V is TRBV6-6 and J is TRBJ2-7; the D gene is possibly TRBD2 (5 bases). V lost 5 bases to trimming and J lost 6 bases, with 14 bases between them. The CDR3 loop spans 13 amino acids. CDR1 is MNHNY, CDR2 SVGAGI, per germline (reference sequence).

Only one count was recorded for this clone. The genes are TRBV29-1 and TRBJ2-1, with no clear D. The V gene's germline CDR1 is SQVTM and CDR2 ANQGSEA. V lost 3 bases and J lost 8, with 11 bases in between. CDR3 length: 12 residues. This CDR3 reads CSVEQGAHEQFF. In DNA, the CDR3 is TGCAGCGTTGAGCAAGGAGCCCATGAGCAGTTCTTC.

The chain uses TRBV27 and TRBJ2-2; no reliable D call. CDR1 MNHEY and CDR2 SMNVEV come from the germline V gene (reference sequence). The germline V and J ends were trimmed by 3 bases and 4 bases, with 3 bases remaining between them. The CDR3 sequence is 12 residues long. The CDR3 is CASSFLTGELFF. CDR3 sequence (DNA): TGTGCCAGCAGTTTCCTCACCGGGGAGCTGTTTTTT.

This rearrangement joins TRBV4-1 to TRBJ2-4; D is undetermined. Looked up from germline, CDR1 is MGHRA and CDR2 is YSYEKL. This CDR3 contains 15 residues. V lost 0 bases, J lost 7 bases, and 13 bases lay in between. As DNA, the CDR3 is TGCGCCAGCAGCCAAGAAGTTGGCGTGGAGAACATTCAGTACTTC. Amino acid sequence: CASSQEVGVENIQYF.